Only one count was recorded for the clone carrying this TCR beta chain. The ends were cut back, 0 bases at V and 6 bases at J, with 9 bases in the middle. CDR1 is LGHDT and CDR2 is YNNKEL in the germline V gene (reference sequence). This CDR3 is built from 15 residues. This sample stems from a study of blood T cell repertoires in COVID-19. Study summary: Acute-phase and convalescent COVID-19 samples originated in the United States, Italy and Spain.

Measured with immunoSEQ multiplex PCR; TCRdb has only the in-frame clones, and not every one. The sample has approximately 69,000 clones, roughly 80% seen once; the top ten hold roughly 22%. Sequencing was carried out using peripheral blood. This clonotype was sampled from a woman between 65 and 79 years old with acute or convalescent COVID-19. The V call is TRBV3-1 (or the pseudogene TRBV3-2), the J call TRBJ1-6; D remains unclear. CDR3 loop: CASSQDASFNSPLHF. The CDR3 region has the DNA TGTGCCAGCAGCCAAGATGCCAGTTTTAATTCACCCCTCCACTTT.